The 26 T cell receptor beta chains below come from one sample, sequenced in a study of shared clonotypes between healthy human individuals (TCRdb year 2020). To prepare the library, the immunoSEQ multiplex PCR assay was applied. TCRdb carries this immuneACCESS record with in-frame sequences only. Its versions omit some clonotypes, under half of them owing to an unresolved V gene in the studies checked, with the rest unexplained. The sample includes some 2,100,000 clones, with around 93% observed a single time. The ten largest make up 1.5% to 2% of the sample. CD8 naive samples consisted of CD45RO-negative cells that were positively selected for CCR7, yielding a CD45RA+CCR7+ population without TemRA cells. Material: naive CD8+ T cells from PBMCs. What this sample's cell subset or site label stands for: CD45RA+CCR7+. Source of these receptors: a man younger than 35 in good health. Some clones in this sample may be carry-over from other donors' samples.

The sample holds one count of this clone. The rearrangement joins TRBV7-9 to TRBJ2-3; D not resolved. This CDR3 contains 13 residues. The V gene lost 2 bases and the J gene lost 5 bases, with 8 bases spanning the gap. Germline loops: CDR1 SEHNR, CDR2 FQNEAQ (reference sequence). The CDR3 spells CASSLSRVDTQYF. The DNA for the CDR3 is TGTGCCAGCAGCTTATCTCGGGTAGATACGCAGTATTTT. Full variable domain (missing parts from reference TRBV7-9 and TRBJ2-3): DTGVSQNPRHKITKRGQNVTFRCDPISEHNRLYWYRQTLGQGPEFLTYFQNEAQLEKSRLLSDRFSAERPKGSFSTLEIQRTEQGDSAMYLCASSLSRVDTQYFGPGTRLTVL.

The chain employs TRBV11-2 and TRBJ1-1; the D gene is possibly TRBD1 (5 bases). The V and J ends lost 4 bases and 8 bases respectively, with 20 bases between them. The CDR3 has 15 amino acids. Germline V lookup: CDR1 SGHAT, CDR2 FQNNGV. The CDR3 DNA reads TGTGCCAGCAGCTACCACGACAGCGTTCGGGGCGAAGCTTTCTTT. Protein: CASSYHDSVRGEAFF.

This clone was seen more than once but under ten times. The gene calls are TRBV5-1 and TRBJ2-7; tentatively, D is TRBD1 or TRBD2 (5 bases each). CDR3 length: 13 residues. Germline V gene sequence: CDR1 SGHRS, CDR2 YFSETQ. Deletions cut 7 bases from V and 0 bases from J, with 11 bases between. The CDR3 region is CASLGDGSYEQYF. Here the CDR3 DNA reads TGCGCCAGCTTGGGGGACGGCTCCTACGAGCAGTACTTC.

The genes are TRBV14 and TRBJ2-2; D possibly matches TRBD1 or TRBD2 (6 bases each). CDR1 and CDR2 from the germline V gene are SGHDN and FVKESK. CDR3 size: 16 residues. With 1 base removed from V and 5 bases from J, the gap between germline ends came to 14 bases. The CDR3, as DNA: TGTGCCAGCAGCCAAGTAACGGGGGCAGGGACCGGGGAGCTGTTTTTT. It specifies CASSQVTGAGTGELFF.

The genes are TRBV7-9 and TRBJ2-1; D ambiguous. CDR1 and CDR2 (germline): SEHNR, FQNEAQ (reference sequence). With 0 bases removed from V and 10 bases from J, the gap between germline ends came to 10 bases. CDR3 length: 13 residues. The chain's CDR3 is CASSLASRLEQFF. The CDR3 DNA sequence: TGTGCCAGCAGCTTAGCGTCCCGTCTAGAGCAGTTCTTC.

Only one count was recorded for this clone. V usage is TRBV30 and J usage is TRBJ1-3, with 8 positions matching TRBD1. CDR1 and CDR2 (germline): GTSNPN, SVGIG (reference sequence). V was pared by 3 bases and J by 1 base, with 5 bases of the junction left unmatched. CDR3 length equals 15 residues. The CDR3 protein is CAWSRDRWSGNTIYF. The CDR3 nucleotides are TGTGCCTGGAGCCGGGACAGGTGGTCTGGAAACACCATATATTTT.

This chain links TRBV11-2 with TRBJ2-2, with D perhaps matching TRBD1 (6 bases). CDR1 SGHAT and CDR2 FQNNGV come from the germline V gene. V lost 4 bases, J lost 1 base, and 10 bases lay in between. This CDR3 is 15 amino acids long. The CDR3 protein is CASSSRQVNTGELFF. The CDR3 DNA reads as TGTGCCAGCAGCTCAAGACAGGTGAACACCGGGGAGCTGTTTTTT.

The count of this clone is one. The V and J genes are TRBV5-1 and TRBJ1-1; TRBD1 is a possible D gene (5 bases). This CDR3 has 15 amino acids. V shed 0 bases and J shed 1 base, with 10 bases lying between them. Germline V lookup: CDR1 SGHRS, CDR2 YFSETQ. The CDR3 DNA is TGCGCCAGCAGCTTGGTGGGGGATTGGAACACTGAAGCTTTCTTT. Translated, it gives CASSLVGDWNTEAFF.

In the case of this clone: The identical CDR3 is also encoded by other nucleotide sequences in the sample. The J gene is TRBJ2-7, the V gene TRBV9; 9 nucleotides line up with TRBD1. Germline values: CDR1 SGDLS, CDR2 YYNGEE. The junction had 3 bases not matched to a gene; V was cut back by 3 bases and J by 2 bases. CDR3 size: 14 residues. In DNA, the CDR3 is TGTGCCAGCAGCGCCGGGACAGGGACCTACGAGCAGTACTTC. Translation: CASSAGTGTYEQYF.

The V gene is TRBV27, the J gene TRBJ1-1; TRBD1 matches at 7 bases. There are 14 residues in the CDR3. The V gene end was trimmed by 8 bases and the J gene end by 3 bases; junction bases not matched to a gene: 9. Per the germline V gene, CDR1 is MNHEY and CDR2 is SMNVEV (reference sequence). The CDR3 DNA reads TGTGCCAGCCACCTATTGACAGGGCACACTGAAGCTTTCTTT. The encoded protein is CASHLLTGHTEAFF.

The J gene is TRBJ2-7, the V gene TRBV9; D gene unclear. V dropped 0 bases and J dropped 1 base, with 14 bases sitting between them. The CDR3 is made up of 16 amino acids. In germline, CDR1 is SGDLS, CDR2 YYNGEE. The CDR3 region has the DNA TGTGCCAGCAGCGTAGGGGTAATGGAAGGGTCCTACGAGCAGTACTTC. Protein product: CASSVGVMEGSYEQYF.

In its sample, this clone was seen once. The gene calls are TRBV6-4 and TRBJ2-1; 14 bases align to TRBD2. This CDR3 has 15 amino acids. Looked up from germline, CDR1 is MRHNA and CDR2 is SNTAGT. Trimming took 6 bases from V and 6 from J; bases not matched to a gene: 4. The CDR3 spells CASSRLAGGGNEQFF. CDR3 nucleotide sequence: TGTGCCAGCAGCCGACTAGCGGGAGGGGGCAATGAGCAGTTCTTC.

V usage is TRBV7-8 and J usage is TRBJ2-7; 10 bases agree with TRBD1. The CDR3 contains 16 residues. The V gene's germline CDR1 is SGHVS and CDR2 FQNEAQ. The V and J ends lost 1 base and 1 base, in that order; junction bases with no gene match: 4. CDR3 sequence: CASSLVGQGGSYEQYF. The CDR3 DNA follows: TGTGCCAGCAGCTTAGTCGGACAGGGGGGGTCCTACGAGCAGTACTTC. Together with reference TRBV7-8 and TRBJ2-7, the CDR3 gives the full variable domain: GAGVSQSPRYKVAKRGQDVALRCDPISGHVSLFWYQQALGQGPEFLTYFQNEAQLDKSGLPSDRFFAERPEGSVSTLKIQRTQQEDSAVYLCASSLVGQGGSYEQYFGPGTRLTVT.

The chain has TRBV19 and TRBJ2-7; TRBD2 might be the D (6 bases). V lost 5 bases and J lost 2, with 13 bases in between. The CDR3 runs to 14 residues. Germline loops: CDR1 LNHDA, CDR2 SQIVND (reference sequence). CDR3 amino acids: CASSAYGGPYEQYF. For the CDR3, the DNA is TGTGCCAGTAGTGCGTACGGGGGACCCTACGAGCAGTACTTC. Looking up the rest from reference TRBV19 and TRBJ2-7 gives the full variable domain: DGGITQSPKYLFRKEGQNVTLSCEQNLNHDAMYWYRQDPGQGLRLIYYSQIVNDFQKGDIAEGYSVSREKKESFPLTVTSAQKNPTAFYLCASSAYGGPYEQYFGPGTRLTVT.

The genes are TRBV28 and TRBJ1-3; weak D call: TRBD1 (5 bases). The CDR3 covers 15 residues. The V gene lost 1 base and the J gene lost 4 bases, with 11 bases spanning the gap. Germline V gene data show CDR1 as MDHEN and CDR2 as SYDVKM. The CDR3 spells CASSLLSGLGNTIYF. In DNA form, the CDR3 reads TGTGCCAGCAGTTTATTGTCAGGGCTCGGAAACACCATATATTTT.

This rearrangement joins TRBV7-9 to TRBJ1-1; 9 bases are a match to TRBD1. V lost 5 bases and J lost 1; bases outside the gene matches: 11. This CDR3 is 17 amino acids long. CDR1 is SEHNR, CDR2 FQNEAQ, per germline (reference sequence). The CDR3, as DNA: TGTGCCAGCAGCCCACCGCTCGGGACAGGGCAGAACACTGAAGCTTTCTTT. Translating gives CASSPPLGTGQNTEAFF.

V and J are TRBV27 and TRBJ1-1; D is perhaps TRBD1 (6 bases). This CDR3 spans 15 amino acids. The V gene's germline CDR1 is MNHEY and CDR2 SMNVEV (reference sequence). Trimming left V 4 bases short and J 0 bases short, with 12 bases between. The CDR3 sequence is CASSSLTGLNTEAFF. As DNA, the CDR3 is TGTGCCAGCAGTTCCCTGACAGGCCTGAACACTGAAGCTTTCTTT.

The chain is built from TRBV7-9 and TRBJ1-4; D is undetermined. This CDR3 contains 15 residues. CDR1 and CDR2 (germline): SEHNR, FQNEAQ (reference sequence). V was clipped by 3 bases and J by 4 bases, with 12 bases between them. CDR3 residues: CASSLVGAVNEKLFF. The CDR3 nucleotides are TGTGCCAGCAGCTTGGTAGGAGCTGTTAATGAAAAACTGTTTTTT.

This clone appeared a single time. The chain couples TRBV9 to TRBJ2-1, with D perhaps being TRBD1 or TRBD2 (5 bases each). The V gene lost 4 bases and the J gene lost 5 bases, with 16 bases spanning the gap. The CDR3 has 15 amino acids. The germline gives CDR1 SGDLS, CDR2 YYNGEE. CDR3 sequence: CASSTHPGGNNEQFF. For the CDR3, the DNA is TGTGCCAGCAGCACCCATCCTGGGGGAAACAATGAGCAGTTCTTC.

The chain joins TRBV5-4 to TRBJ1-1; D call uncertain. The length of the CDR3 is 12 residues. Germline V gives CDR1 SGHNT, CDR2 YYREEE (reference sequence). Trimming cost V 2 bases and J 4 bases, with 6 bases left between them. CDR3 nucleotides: TGTGCCAGCAGCTTAACAAGCACTGAAGCTTTCTTT. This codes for CASSLTSTEAFF. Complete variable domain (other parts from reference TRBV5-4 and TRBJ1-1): ETGVTQSPTHLIKTRGQQVTLRCSSQSGHNTVSWYQQALGQGPQFIFQYYREEENGRGNFPPRFSGLQFPNYSSELNVNALELDDSALYLCASSLTSTEAFFGQGTRLTVV.

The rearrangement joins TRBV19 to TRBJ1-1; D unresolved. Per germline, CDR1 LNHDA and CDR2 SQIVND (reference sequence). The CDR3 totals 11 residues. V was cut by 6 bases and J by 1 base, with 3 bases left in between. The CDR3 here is CASSQNTEAFF. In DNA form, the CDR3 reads TGTGCCAGTAGCCAGAACACTGAAGCTTTCTTT.

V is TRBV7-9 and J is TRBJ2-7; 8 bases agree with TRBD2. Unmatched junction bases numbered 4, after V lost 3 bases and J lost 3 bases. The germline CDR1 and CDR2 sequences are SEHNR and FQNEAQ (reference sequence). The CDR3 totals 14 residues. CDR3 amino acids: CASSFSGAYYEQYF. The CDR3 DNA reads TGTGCCAGCAGCTTTAGCGGGGCATACTACGAGCAGTACTTC.

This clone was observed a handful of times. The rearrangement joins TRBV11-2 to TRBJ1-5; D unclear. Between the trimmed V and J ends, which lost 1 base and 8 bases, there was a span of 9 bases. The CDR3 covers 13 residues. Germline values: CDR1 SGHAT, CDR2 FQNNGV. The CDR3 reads CASSLVRSEPQHF. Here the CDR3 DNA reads TGTGCCAGCAGCTTAGTTCGCTCGGAGCCCCAGCATTTT.

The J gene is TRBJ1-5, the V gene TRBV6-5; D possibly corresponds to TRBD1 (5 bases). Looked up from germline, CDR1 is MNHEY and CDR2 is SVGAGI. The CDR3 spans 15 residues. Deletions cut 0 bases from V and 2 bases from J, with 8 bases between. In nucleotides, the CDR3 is TGTGCCAGCAGTTACTCCGGGGGGGGCAATCAGCCCCAGCATTTT. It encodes CASSYSGGGNQPQHF.

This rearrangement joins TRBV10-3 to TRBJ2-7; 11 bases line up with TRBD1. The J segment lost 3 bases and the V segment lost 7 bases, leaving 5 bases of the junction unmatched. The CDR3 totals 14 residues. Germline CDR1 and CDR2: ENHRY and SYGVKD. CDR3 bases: TGTGCCATCAAAGGGACAGGGGGGCGCTACGAGCAGTACTTC. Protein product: CAIKGTGGRYEQYF.

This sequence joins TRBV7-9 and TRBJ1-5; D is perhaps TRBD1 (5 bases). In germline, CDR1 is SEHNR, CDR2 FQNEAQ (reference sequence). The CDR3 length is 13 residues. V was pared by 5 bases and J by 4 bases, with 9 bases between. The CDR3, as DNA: TGTGCCAGCAGCGGGGGTACTAATCAGCCCCAGCATTTT. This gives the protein CASSGGTNQPQHF.